This entry describes one T cell receptor beta chain. Participants reported their clinical history, and cohort assignment relied on those reports. The data originate from a study of blood T cell repertoires in COVID-19. Study background: From the United States, Italy and Spain came samples of acute and convalescent COVID-19.

Trimming stripped 3 bases from V and 7 bases from J, with 13 bases between. The CDR3 length is 14 residues. Germline V gene sequence: CDR1 MDHEN, CDR2 SYDVKM. Produced via immunoSEQ multiplex PCR; TCRdb's table is partial and in-frame only. Of 150,000 to 200,000 clones in the sample, about 77% were seen once. The clonotype comes from a woman aged 50 to 60 with acute COVID-19. The chain carries TRBV28 and TRBJ1-5; D may be TRBD1 (6 bases). The specimen sequenced was PBMCs or T cells enriched from blood (not recorded which). The CDR3 nucleotides read TGTGCCAGCAGTTTTCAAGGGGGAAGGCAGCCCCAGCATTTT. Its translation: CASSFQGGRQPQHF. Full variable domain (outside the CDR3, taken from reference TRBV28 and TRBJ1-5): DVKVTQSSRYLVKRTGEKVFLECVQDMDHENMFWYRQDPGLGLRLIYFSYDVKMKEKGDIPEGYSVSREKKERFSLILESASTNQTSMYLCASSFQGGRQPQHFGDGTRLSIL.